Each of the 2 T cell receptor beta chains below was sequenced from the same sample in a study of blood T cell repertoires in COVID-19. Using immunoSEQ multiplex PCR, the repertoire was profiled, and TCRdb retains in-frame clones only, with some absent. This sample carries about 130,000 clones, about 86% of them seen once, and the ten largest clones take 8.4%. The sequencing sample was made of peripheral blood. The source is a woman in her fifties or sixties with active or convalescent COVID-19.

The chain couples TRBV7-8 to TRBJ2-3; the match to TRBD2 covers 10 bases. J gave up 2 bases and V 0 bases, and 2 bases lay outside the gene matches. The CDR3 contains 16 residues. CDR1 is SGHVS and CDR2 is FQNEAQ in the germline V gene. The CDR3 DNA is TGTGCCAGCAGCTTAGCTAGCGGGGGGAACACAGATACGCAGTATTTT. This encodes CASSLASGGNTDTQYF. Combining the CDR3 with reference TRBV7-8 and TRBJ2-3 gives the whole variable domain GAGVSQSPRYKVAKRGQDVALRCDPISGHVSLFWYQQALGQGPEFLTYFQNEAQLDKSGLPSDRFFAERPEGSVSTLKIQRTQQEDSAVYLCASSLASGGNTDTQYFGPGTRLTVL.

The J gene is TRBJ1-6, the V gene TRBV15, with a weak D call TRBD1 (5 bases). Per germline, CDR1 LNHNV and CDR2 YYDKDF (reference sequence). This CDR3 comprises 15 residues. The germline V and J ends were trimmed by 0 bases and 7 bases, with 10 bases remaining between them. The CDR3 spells CATSREGRGNSPLHF. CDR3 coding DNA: TGTGCCACCAGCAGAGAAGGGAGGGGCAATTCACCCCTCCACTTT. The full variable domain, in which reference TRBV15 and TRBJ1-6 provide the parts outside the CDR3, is DAMVIQNPRYQVTQFGKPVTLSCSQTLNHNVMYWYQQKSSQAPKLLFHYYDKDFNNEADTPDNFQSRRPNTSFCFLDIRSPGLGDTAMYLCATSREGRGNSPLHFGNGTRLTVT.